The rows below give T cell receptor beta chains drawn from one sample of a study of blood T cell repertoires in COVID-19. The data were produced by immunoSEQ multiplex PCR, yet TCRdb's version contains in-frame clones alone and is incomplete. The table includes more than 200,000 clones, about 85% detected once. Sequences were obtained from peripheral blood. Receptors originate from a man aged 55 to 70 with acute or convalescent COVID-19. The CDR3 runs from the conserved cysteine through the conserved F or W. Each record gives: V gene, CDR3 protein.

>TRBV9
CASSVPRSGSDTGELFF
>TRBV6-5
CASSYSWTGGDNGYTF
>TRBV6-2/TRBV6-3
CASSSREGGTQYF
>TRBV5-1
CASSLGDSRTDTQYF
>TRBV12-3/TRBV12-4
CASSPHAGNEQYF
>TRBV18
CASSPGQGFGYTF
>TRBV7-9
CASSERLADTEQFF
>TRBV15
CARGTSGSNWYYEQYF
>TRBV15
CATSRDGGASNEKLFF
>TRBV30
CASGTAGWPQHF
>TRBV24-1
CATSDLAGNYGYTF
>TRBV5-1
CASSLGTSEETQYF
>TRBV19
CASTLPGGRQPQHF
>TRBV6-5
CASTKDSNYGYTF
>TRBV5-1
CASSLRRSDTQYF
>TRBV29-1
CSVEGQGVHNEQFF
>TRBV6-4
CASSDTPGHPEQFF
>TRBV9
CASNPGGAFATNEKLFF
>TRBV4-3
CASSQDPPGGEGHEQFF
>TRBV7-2
CASSSLQGLGEETQYF
>TRBV19
CASRAGVDTGELFF
>TRBV5-1
CASSLSGRAIPPGGANVLTF
>TRBV11-2
CASSLIGNRENTEAFF
>TRBV24-1
CATSENSGGAYNEQFF
>TRBV11-2
CASSLRLDPRGYTF
>TRBV7-3
CASSLGGSGSDTQYF
>TRBV6-5
CASSRRGGETQYF
>TRBV4-1
CASSQDASGFYGYTF
>TRBV9
CASSYSGTSYEQYF
>TRBV18
CASSSLFARVETQYF
>TRBV14
CASSQGQGVRYGYTF
>TRBV10-1
CASSVLGDTQYF
>TRBV11-1
CASSLSGTLNSPLHF
>TRBV18
CASSQEGLRGEQYF
>TRBV2
CASSEVGEETQYF
>TRBV5-1
CASRSTSGRVPYEQYF
>TRBV27
CASSLSPGGSSYNSPLHF
>TRBV3-1/TRBV3-2
CASSPGQQQKQFF
>TRBV7-9
CASRPLAGGPNEQFF
>TRBV7-9
CASSLDLAPYEQYF
>TRBV30
CAWSPGQGAYGYTF
>TRBV28
CASSSGQGVGSPLHF
>TRBV18
CASSPPVVTDTQYF
>TRBV5-1
CASSLPIGLAGPDNEQFF
>TRBV27
CASSRLGTYEQYF
>TRBV28
CASSLTGNEQYF
>TRBV18
CASSFAGSGISTDTQYF
>TRBV7-9
CASSLLLGTGGNEQYF
>TRBV27
CASSPGTGGLVSEAFF
>TRBV6-5
CASGETGLAKNIQYF
>TRBV5-1
CASSVIRTSGGRETQYF
>TRBV9
CASSVTGYLDGYTF
>TRBV27
CASSLSGRGLGGYTF
>TRBV5-1
CASSPTGTYEQYF